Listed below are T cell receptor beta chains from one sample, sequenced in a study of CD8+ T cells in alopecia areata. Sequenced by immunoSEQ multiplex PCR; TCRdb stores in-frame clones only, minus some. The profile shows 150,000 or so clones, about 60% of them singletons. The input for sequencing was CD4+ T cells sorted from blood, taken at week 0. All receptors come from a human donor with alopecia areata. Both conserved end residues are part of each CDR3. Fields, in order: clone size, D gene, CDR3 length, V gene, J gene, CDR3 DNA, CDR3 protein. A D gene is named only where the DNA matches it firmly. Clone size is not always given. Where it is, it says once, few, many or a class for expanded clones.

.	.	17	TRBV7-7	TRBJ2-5	TGTGCTAGCAGCTTAGGCCTGGCAGGGTTGGGGCAAGAGACCCAGTACTTC	CASSLGLAGLGQETQYF
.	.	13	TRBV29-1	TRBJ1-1	TGCAGCCTAGGGGGGGGCCTGAACACTGAAGCTTTCTTT	CSLGGGLNTEAFF
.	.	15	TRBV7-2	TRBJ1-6	TGTGCCAGCAGCTTAGAGGCTGGGCTTGGGTCTTCCCTCCACTTT	CASSLEAGLGSSLHF
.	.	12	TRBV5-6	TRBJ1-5	TGTGCCAGCAGCCATAGCAATCAGCCCCAGCATTTT	CASSHSNQPQHF
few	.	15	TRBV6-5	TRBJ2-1	TGTGCCAGCAGTTACGGCGAGGTTACCTACAATGAGCAGTTCTTC	CASSYGEVTYNEQFF
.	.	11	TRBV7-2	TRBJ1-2	TGTGCCAGCGGCGACAGCTATGGCTACACCTTC	CASGDSYGYTF
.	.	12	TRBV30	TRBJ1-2	TGTGCCCAATCCAGGGCCAACTATGGCTACACCTTC	CAQSRANYGYTF
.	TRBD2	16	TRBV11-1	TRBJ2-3	TGTGCCAGCAGCTTAAAGGGGCTAGCGGGCCCAGATACGCAGTATTTT	CASSLKGLAGPDTQYF
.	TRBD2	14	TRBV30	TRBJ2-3	TGTGCCTGCCCCCGCGGGGGGAGCACAGATACGCAGTATTTT	CACPRGGSTDTQYF
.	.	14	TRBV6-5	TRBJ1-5	TGTGCCAGCAGTGGAGGGAGCAGCAATCAGCCCCAGCATTTT	CASSGGSSNQPQHF
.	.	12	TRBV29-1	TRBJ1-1	TGCAGCGTGGGACACGCGGACACTGAAGCTTTCTTT	CSVGHADTEAFF
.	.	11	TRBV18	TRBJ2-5	TGTGCCAGCTCAGCTCAAGAGACCCAGTACTTC	CASSAQETQYF
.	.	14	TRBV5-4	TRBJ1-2	TGTGCCAGCAGCTTGGGAGACAGGAACTATGGCTACACCTTC	CASSLGDRNYGYTF
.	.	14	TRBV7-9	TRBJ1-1	TGTGCCAGCAGCCCCCCCGCGGGGAAAACTGAAGCTTTCTTT	CASSPPAGKTEAFF
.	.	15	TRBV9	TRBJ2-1	TGTGCCAGCAGCGTAGAGGGGGGACTACCCAATGAGCAGTTCTTC	CASSVEGGLPNEQFF
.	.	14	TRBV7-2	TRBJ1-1	TGTGCCAGCAGCCCCGGGACCGCGAACACTGAAGCTTTCTTT	CASSPGTANTEAFF
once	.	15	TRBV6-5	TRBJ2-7	TGTGCCAGCAGTTCCCCTCCCCAGGGGAGCCACGAGCAGTACTTC	CASSSPPQGSHEQYF
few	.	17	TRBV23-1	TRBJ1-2	TGCGCCAGCAGTCACCTCGTTCGAGGGGACTCTAACTATGGCTACACCTTC	CASSHLVRGDSNYGYTF
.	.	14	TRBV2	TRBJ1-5	TGTGCCAGCAGTGAACTCTATAGCAATCAGCCCCAGCATTTT	CASSELYSNQPQHF
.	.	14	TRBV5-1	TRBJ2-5	TGCGCCAGCGGTCAATTGGATACGCAAGAGACCCAGTACTTC	CASGQLDTQETQYF
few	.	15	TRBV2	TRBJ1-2	TGTGCCAGCAGAGCGCTGGACAGCACATTCTATGGCTACACCTTC	CASRALDSTFYGYTF
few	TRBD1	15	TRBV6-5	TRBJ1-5	TGTGCCAGCAGTTACTCGAATAGGGGGCCTCAGCCCCAGCATTTT	CASSYSNRGPQPQHF
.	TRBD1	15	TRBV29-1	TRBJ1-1	TGCAGTGGTCCCCGCGACAGGGATTTAAACACTGAAGCTTTCTTT	CSGPRDRDLNTEAFF
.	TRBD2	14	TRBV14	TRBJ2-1	TGTGCCAGCAGCCGACTAGCGGGGGACAATGAGCAGTTCTTC	CASSRLAGDNEQFF
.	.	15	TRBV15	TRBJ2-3	TGTGCCACCAGCAGAGACCCGAGAGGGTCAGATACGCAGTATTTT	CATSRDPRGSDTQYF
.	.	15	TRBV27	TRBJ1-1	TGTGCCAGCAGTTTTAAACCGGGACTGAACACTGAAGCTTTCTTT	CASSFKPGLNTEAFF
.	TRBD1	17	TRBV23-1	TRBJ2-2	TGCGCCAGCAGTCATGGAGACAGGGGAGAGAACACCGGGGAGCTGTTTTTT	CASSHGDRGENTGELFF
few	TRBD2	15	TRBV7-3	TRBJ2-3	TGTGCCAGCAGGCAGGGACTAGCGGGAGCAGATACGCAGTATTTT	CASRQGLAGADTQYF
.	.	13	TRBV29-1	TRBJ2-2	TGCAGCGTTGTTGTAGGGTACACCGGGGAGCTGTTTTTT	CSVVVGYTGELFF
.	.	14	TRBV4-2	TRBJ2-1	TGTGCCAGCAGCCAAGAGCAAGCCTCGGGTGAGCAGTTCTTC	CASSQEQASGEQFF
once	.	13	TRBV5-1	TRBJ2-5	TGCGCCAGCACCCGGGACGGCCAAGAGACCCAGTACTTC	CASTRDGQETQYF
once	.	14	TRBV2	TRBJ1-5	TGTGCCAGCAGTGAACTCGAGGGTCTTCAGCCCCAGCATTTT	CASSELEGLQPQHF
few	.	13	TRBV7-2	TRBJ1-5	TGTGCCAGCAGCTCGGACGTGAATCAGCCCCAGCATTTT	CASSSDVNQPQHF
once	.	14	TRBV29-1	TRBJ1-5	TGCAGCGTTGTTTGGCAGTCGAGCAATCAGCCCCAGCATTTT	CSVVWQSSNQPQHF
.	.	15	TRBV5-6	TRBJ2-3	TGTGCCAGCAGCTCACTTATACAGGGTTGGGATACGCAGTATTTT	CASSSLIQGWDTQYF
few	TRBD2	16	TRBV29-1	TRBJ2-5	TGCAGCGTTGAAGATCCGGCTAGCGGGGGCCAAGAGACCCAGTACTTC	CSVEDPASGGQETQYF
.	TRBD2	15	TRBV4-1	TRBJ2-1	TGCGCCAGCAGTAAGGGACTAGCGGACTACAATGAGCAGTTCTTC	CASSKGLADYNEQFF
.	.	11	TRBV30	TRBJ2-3	TGTGCCTCGGGTGATGCAGATACGCAGTATTTT	CASGDADTQYF
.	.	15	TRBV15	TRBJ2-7	TGTGCCACCAGCAGAGGCGGGACGGTCACCTACGAGCAGTACTTC	CATSRGGTVTYEQYF
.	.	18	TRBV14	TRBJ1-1	TGTGCCAGCAGCCAAGTTGGGGTGATAGGACGGTTGAACACTGAAGCTTTCTTT	CASSQVGVIGRLNTEAFF
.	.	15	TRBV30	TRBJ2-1	TGTGCCTGGAGTGTACAGCCCCATGGTTCGCTGGAGCAGTTCTTC	CAWSVQPHGSLEQFF
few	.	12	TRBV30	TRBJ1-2	TGTGCCTGGAGTCGTCAGGTGAAGGACTACACCTTC	CAWSRQVKDYTF
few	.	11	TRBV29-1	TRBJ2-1	TGCAGCGTTACAATTCCGGGTGAGCAGTTCTTC	CSVTIPGEQFF
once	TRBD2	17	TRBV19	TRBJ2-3	TGTGCCAGTAGTATCGCCGTAGCGGGGGGGACGACAGATACGCAGTATTTT	CASSIAVAGGTTDTQYF
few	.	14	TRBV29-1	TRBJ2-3	TGCAGCGTTGAATACGGTCGAGCTTTAGTGACGCAGTATTTT	CSVEYGRALVTQYF
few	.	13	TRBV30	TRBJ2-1	TGTGCCTGGTCCAGGACCCTTTACAATGAGCAGTTCTTC	CAWSRTLYNEQFF